This T cell receptor (beta chain) was identified in a study of cytomegalovirus exposure and HLA in healthy donors. Details on this clone: Its specificity is not known.

With 60 Vbeta and 13 Jbeta primers, the PCR was carried out. This table comes from immunoSEQ multiplex PCR, and its TCRdb copy is limited to in-frame clones, with some not included. The data hold roughly 200,000 clones, with around 78% observed a single time. The CDR3 runs to 15 residues. Trimming left V 4 bases short and J 0 bases short, with 11 bases between. In germline, CDR1 is SGHNT, CDR2 YYREEE (reference sequence). General study findings and limits: Sequencing likely caused a cluster of highly shared sequence variants. Later work showed greater clonal expansion in HLA-associated TCR beta chains than in equally common others. Later analysis reportedly placed an Asian-associated ancestry cluster below the roughly 670-donor mean in N-insertions. The study listed about 150 cytomegalovirus-associated TCR beta chains.

Specimen: PBMCs. J is TRBJ2-1 and V is TRBV5-4; perhaps TRBD2 as D (6 bases). The clonotype comes from a man in his thirties or forties in good health and CMV-seronegative. CDR3 in DNA: TGTGCCAGCAGCGAGCGGGTTAGCTCCTACAATGAGCAGTTCTTC. It specifies CASSERVSSYNEQFF.